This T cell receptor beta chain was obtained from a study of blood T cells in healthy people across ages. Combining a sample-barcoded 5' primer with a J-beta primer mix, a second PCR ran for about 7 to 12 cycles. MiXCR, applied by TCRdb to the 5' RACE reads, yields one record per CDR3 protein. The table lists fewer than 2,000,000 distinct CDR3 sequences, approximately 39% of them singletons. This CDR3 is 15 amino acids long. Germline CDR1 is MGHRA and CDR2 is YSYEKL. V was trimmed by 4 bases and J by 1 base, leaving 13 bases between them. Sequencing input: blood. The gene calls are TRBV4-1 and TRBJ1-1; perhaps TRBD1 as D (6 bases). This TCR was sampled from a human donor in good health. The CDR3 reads CASSPGTDRNTEAFF. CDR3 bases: TGCGCCAGCAGCCCAGGAACGGACAGGAACACTGAAGCTTTCTTT.